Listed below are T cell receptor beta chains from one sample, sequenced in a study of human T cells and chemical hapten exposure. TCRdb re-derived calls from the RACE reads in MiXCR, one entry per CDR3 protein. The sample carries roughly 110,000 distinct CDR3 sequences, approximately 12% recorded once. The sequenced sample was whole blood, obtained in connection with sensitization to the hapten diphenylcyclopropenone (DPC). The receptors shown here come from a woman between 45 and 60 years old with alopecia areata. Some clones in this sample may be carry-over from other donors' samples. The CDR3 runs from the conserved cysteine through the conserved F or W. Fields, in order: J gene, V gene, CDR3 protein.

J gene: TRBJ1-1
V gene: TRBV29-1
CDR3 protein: CSAAHTEAFF

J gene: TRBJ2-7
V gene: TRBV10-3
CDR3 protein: CATRPGTGNGAYEQYF

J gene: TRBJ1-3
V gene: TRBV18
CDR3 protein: CASSPDRDSGNTIYF

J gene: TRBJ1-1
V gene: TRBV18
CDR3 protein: CASSPLGQVNTEAFF

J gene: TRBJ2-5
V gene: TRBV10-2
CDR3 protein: CASRDSGGSGETQYF

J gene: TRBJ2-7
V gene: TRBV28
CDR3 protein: CASSPPSGRAKSEQYF

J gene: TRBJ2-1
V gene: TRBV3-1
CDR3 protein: CASSQDSRPGNEQFF

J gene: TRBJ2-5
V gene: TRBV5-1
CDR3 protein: CASSWTGVTQETQYF

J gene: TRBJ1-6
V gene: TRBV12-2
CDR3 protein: CASRLAIGCSHGPLHF

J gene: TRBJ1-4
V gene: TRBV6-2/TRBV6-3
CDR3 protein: CARSYAGTANEKLFF

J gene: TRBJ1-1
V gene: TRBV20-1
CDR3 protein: CSASTGGETEAFF

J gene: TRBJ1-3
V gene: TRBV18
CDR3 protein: CASPTGQYGNTIYF

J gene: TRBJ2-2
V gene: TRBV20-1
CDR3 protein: CSASSPTGELFF

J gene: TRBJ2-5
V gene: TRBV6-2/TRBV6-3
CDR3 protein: CASRGYQETQYF

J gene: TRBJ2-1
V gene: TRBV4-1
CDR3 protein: CASSQGGGGARFF

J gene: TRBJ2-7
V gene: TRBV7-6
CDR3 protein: CASSPGQQYEQYF

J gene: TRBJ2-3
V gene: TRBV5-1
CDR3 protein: CASSLEDTSTDTQYF

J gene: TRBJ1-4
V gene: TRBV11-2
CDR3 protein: CASSLDPRGKLFF

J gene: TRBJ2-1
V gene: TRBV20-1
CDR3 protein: CSARRQAGGGEQFF

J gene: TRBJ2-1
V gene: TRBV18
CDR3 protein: CASSPGTGMVNEQFF

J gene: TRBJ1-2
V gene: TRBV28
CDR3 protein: CASSPPDRAGGYTF

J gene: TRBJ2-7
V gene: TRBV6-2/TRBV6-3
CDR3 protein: CASSFAGRPEQYF

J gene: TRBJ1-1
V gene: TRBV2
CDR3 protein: CASSDEQVNTEAFF

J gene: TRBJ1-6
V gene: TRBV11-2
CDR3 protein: CASSPLSSYNSPLHF

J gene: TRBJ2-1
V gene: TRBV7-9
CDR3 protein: CASLRTSGRADEQFF

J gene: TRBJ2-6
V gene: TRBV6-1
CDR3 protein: CASSLRRDSGANVLTF

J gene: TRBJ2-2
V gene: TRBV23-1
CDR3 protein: CASSQSRKTGTRKNPGELFF